What follows are 30 T cell receptor beta chains derived from one specimen sequenced in a study of identifying expanded T cells in peripheral blood. The data were produced by immunoSEQ multiplex PCR, yet TCRdb's version contains in-frame clones alone and is incomplete. In the table there are some 120,000 clones, more than 75% of which are singletons. The specimen was blood. The source of these receptors is a person aged 18 to 75 in good health.

The chain couples TRBV2 to TRBJ1-2; 7 nucleotides line up with TRBD1. The CDR3 loop spans 15 amino acids. Per germline, CDR1 SNHLY and CDR2 FYNNEI. After removal of 1 base from V and 3 bases from J, the junction contained 5 bases not matched to a gene. As DNA, the CDR3 is TGTGCCAGCAGTGAAGTTTTCGGACAGGACTATGGCTACACCTTC. Its translation is CASSEVFGQDYGYTF.

V usage is TRBV27 and J usage is TRBJ2-7, with D perhaps matching TRBD1 (5 bases). The CDR3 is made up of 13 amino acids. Germline V gene data show CDR1 as MNHEY and CDR2 as SMNVEV (reference sequence). V was pared by 8 bases and J by 2 bases, with 13 bases between. The CDR3 DNA sequence: TGTGCCAGCCTCTATGGGGCAGCCTACGAGCAGTACTTC. Protein: CASLYGAAYEQYF.

The chain links TRBV11-3 to TRBJ2-7; D is uncertain. Trimming took 4 bases from V and 0 from J, leaving 10 bases between them. The CDR3 totals 14 residues. Germline V gene data show CDR1 as SGHNT and CDR2 as YENEEA. This chain's CDR3 is CASSWAMSSYEQYF. The CDR3 DNA reads TGTGCCAGCAGCTGGGCGATGAGCTCCTACGAGCAGTACTTC.

This chain links TRBV7-9 with TRBJ2-7; either TRBD1 or TRBD2 may supply D (5 bases each). Between the trimmed V and J ends, which lost 4 bases and 2 bases, there was a span of 12 bases. This CDR3 is 14 amino acids long. Per the germline V gene, CDR1 is SEHNR and CDR2 is FQNEAQ (reference sequence). DNA for the CDR3: TGTGCCAGCAGCTGGGACGGACGCCCCTACGAGCAGTACTTC. It encodes CASSWDGRPYEQYF.

Comments on this clone: The same CDR3 also results from other DNA sequences found in this sample. The rearrangement links TRBV5-1 to TRBJ1-2, with D possibly being TRBD1 (6 bases). CDR1 and CDR2 from the germline V gene are SGHRS and YFSETQ. V lost 4 bases to trimming and J lost 4 bases, with 11 bases between them. This CDR3 region has 13 residues. CDR3 residues: CASSPDRIYGYTF. CDR3 DNA: TGCGCCAGCAGCCCGGACAGAATCTATGGCTACACCTTC.

Comment on this clone: This sample includes further DNA sequences coding for the same CDR3. The rearrangement joins TRBV29-1 to TRBJ1-2; possibly TRBD1 for D (6 bases). The V end lost 1 base, the J end lost 3 bases, and 12 bases lay between the germline ends. Per germline, CDR1 SQVTM and CDR2 ANQGSEA. This CDR3 region has 14 residues. For the CDR3, the DNA is TGCAGCGTTGAAGCACAGGGCGAGGACTATGGCTACACCTTC. Encoded protein: CSVEAQGEDYGYTF.

This clone was picked up a small number of times. The genes are TRBV11-3 and TRBJ2-3; TRBD2 aligns across 8 bases. V lost 1 base and J lost 1; bases outside the gene matches: 4. Looked up from germline, CDR1 is SGHNT and CDR2 is YENEEA. There are 16 residues in the CDR3. CDR3 loop: CASSLVRGGGTDTQYF. In nucleotides, the CDR3 is TGTGCCAGCAGCTTAGTACGGGGGGGCGGCACAGATACGCAGTATTTT.

The gene calls are TRBV5-1 and TRBJ1-2; D is unclear. There are 13 residues in the CDR3. Trimming pared 0 bases from V and 7 bases from J, leaving 10 bases between. CDR1 and CDR2 (germline): SGHRS, YFSETQ. The CDR3 region is CASSLGGSSGYTF. The CDR3 DNA reads TGCGCCAGCAGCTTGGGGGGATCCTCTGGCTACACCTTC. The full variable domain, its missing parts supplied by reference TRBV5-1 and TRBJ1-2, is KAGVTQTPRYLIKTRGQQVTLSCSPISGHRSVSWYQQTPGQGLQFLFEYFSETQRNKGNFPGRFSGRQFSNSRSEMNVSTLELGDSALYLCASSLGGSSGYTFGSGTRLTVV.

This clone was found once. CDR3 sequence (DNA): TGTGCCAGCAGCGCGGGGACAGTTAGCAATCAGCCCCAGCATTTT. Residues: CASSAGTVSNQPQHF. The chain joins TRBV5-8 to TRBJ1-5; TRBD1 matches at 7 bases. The CDR3 is 15 residues long. Germline V lookup: CDR1 SGHTS, CDR2 YDEGEE. The J segment lost 0 bases and the V segment lost 4 bases, leaving 4 bases of the junction unmatched. Full variable domain (outside the CDR3, taken from reference TRBV5-8 and TRBJ1-5): EAGVTQSPTHLIKTRGQQATLRCSPISGHTSVYWYQQALGLGLQFLLWYDEGEERNRGNFPPRFSGRQFPNYSSELNVNALELEDSALYLCASSAGTVSNQPQHFGDGTRLSIL.

This clone was observed a handful of times. The rearrangement links TRBV10-3 to TRBJ1-5; no firm D call. Per the germline V gene, CDR1 is ENHRY and CDR2 is SYGVKD. The CDR3 sequence is 13 residues long. The ends were cut back, 4 bases at V and 1 base at J, with 5 bases in the middle. The CDR3 region has the DNA TGTGCCATCAGTGCGGGCAGCAATCAGCCCCAGCATTTT. Translating gives CAISAGSNQPQHF.

The chain uses TRBV20-1 and TRBJ2-5; D not certain. The CDR3 has 10 residues. The germline V gene encodes CDR1 DFQATT and CDR2 SNEGSKA (reference sequence). Trimming removed 6 bases at V and 4 bases at J, with 6 bases between. Here the CDR3 reads CSAALETQYF. The CDR3 nucleotides read TGCAGTGCCGCCTTAGAGACCCAGTACTTC.

This sequence joins TRBV30 and TRBJ2-1; D gene unclear. V dropped 0 bases and J dropped 6 bases, with 9 bases sitting between them. This CDR3 contains 13 residues. The germline V gene has CDR1 GTSNPN and CDR2 SVGIG (reference sequence). CDR3 protein: CAWSVGLSNEQFF. Here the CDR3 DNA reads TGTGCCTGGAGTGTAGGGCTGTCCAATGAGCAGTTCTTC.

This chain joins TRBV6-6 and TRBJ2-7, with TRBD1 matching 7 bases. The germline CDR1 and CDR2 sequences are MNHNY and SVGAGI (reference sequence). V lost 4 bases to trimming and J lost 8 bases; unmatched junction nucleotides: 5. The CDR3 has 12 amino acids. This CDR3 is CASSSDRVQQYF. The CDR3 DNA reads TGTGCCAGCAGTTCAGACAGGGTACAGCAGTACTTC.

The chain carries TRBV4-3 and TRBJ1-1, with D unclear. CDR1 LGHNA and CDR2 YSLEER come from the germline V gene. Trimming left V 0 bases short and J 1 base short, with 6 bases between. The CDR3 totals 14 residues. CDR3 region: CASSQDLENTEAFF. The DNA for the CDR3 is TGCGCCAGCAGCCAAGATCTCGAGAACACTGAAGCTTTCTTT.

This chain connects TRBV13 to TRBJ1-6; the match to TRBD1 covers 8 bases. Germline V gene lookup returns CDR1 PRHDT and CDR2 FYEKMQ (reference sequence). The CDR3 covers 14 residues. Germline trimming cut 3 bases from V and 9 bases from J; bases unmatched to any gene: 4. The CDR3 here is CASSLTGVLSPLHF. In nucleotides, the CDR3 is TGTGCCAGCAGCTTGACAGGGGTCCTTTCACCCCTCCACTTT.

This clone occurred once. The CDR3 DNA reads as TGTGCCATCAGTGAGTCGGGGGGAGGTACGCAGTATTTT. Residues: CAISESGGGTQYF. The V and J genes are TRBV10-3 and TRBJ2-3, with D perhaps matching TRBD2 (6 bases). Germline CDR1 ENHRY, CDR2 SYGVKD. The CDR3 sequence is 13 residues long. Trimming pared 0 bases from V and 8 bases from J, leaving 9 bases between.

This chain joins TRBV19 and TRBJ1-5, with 9 bases identical to TRBD1. Germline V gene lookup returns CDR1 LNHDA and CDR2 SQIVND (reference sequence). The trim removed 7 bases at V and 4 bases at J, leaving 8 bases unmatched. The CDR3 runs to 15 residues. The CDR3 here is CASTSTGGQNQPQHF. The CDR3 nucleotides are TGTGCCAGTACATCCACAGGGGGCCAAAATCAGCCCCAGCATTTT.

The gene calls are TRBV18 and TRBJ1-5; D not resolved. This CDR3 contains 13 residues. Trimming pared 3 bases from V and 2 bases from J, leaving 5 bases between. Germline lookup yields CDR1 KGHSH and CDR2 LQKENI. The DNA of the CDR3 is TGTGCCAGCTCACCGGGTCGCAATCAGCCCCAGCATTTT. As protein: CASSPGRNQPQHF.

The chain links TRBV27 to TRBJ1-3, with a weak D call TRBD1 (5 bases). CDR1 is MNHEY, CDR2 SMNVEV, per germline (reference sequence). The CDR3 contains 16 residues. The ends were cut back, 2 bases at V and 0 bases at J, with 11 bases in the middle. The CDR3 here is CASSLNGASSGNTIYF. CDR3 bases: TGTGCCAGCAGTTTAAACGGGGCTAGCTCTGGAAACACCATATATTTT.

The chain employs TRBV11-3 and TRBJ1-2, with 8 bases identical to TRBD1. V lost 7 bases to trimming and J lost 3 bases; unmatched junction nucleotides: 10. This CDR3 spans 15 amino acids. Germline V gives CDR1 SGHNT, CDR2 YENEEA. In DNA, the CDR3 is TGTGCCAGCACTACAGGGGGGAGCGGAGACTATGGCTACACCTTC. Translated, it gives CASTTGGSGDYGYTF.

The chain employs TRBV11-3 and TRBJ1-1, with D uncertain. This CDR3 contains 16 residues. Germline V gives CDR1 SGHNT, CDR2 YENEEA. Trimming cost V 3 bases and J 3 bases, with 17 bases left between them. The CDR3 DNA sequence: TGTGCCAGCAGCTTGACTCGGGCAGCTTCCTACACTGAAGCTTTCTTT. As protein: CASSLTRAASYTEAFF.

The chain has TRBV6-5 and TRBJ1-5; no firm D call. The CDR3 consists of 13 residues. Per germline, CDR1 MNHEY and CDR2 SVGAGI. Trimming pared 0 bases from V and 3 bases from J, leaving 3 bases between. The DNA for the CDR3 is TGTGCCAGCAGTTACTCTCCCAATCAGCCCCAGCATTTT. It yields the protein CASSYSPNQPQHF.

The rearrangement uses TRBV5-1 and TRBJ1-1; TRBD1 matches at 9 bases. Unmatched junction bases numbered 4, after V lost 4 bases and J lost 3 bases. The CDR3 is 14 residues long. Looked up from germline, CDR1 is SGHRS and CDR2 is YFSETQ. CDR3 sequence: CASSGGQGHTEAFF. The CDR3 nucleotides are TGCGCCAGCAGCGGGGGACAGGGACACACTGAAGCTTTCTTT.

This clone was seen only a few times. This chain uses TRBV4-1 with TRBJ1-2; TRBD1 might be the D (5 bases). V lost 1 base and J lost 4, with 13 bases in between. This CDR3 spans 15 amino acids. Per the germline V gene, CDR1 is MGHRA and CDR2 is YSYEKL. CDR3 region: CASSQGGVRLYGYTF. The CDR3 bases are TGCGCCAGCAGCCAAGGAGGGGTCCGACTCTATGGCTACACCTTC.

The chain has TRBV30 and TRBJ2-7, with D possibly being TRBD1 (5 bases). Germline loops: CDR1 GTSNPN, CDR2 SVGIG (reference sequence). The CDR3 spans 13 residues. Trimming cost V 3 bases and J 4 bases, with 13 bases left between them. The CDR3 region has the DNA TGTGCCTGGAGCCCGGACATCTGGTACGAGCAGTACTTC. Its translation is CAWSPDIWYEQYF.

This chain joins TRBV6-1 and TRBJ2-7; possible D gene TRBD1, 6 bases. This CDR3 is built from 17 residues. In germline, CDR1 is MNHNS, CDR2 SASEGT. Between the trimmed V and J ends, which lost 0 bases and 2 bases, there was a span of 17 bases. CDR3: CASSEAGTPTRPYEQYF. CDR3 in DNA: TGTGCCAGCAGTGAAGCCGGGACACCGACTCGACCCTACGAGCAGTACTTC.

The J gene is TRBJ2-2, the V gene TRBV7-2; a possible D gene is TRBD1 (5 bases). Trimming removed 10 bases at V and 4 bases at J, with 16 bases between. Germline CDR1 is SGHTA and CDR2 is FQGNSA. The CDR3 is 14 residues long. The CDR3 protein is CATVSGSATGELFF. Written as DNA, the CDR3 is TGTGCCACCGTCTCAGGGTCAGCCACCGGGGAGCTGTTTTTT.

The CDR3 is CASSLDYADTDTQYF. CDR3 sequence (DNA): TGTGCCAGCAGCTTAGATTATGCGGACACAGATACGCAGTATTTT. This chain connects TRBV7-2 to TRBJ2-3; D remains unclear. Germline loops: CDR1 SGHTA, CDR2 FQGNSA. V dropped 1 base and J dropped 2 bases, with 10 bases sitting between them. The CDR3 sequence is 15 residues long. Based on the CDR3 plus reference TRBV7-2 and TRBJ2-3, the full variable domain is GAGVSQSPSNKVTEKGKDVELRCDPISGHTALYWYRQSLGQGLEFLIYFQGNSAPDKSGLPSDRFSAERTGGSVSTLTIQRTQQEDSAVYLCASSLDYADTDTQYFGPGTRLTVL.

This sequence joins TRBV5-5 and TRBJ2-5; TRBD2 matches at 13 bases. Germline values: CDR1 SGHKS, CDR2 YYEKEE (reference sequence). V gave up 5 bases and J gave up 7 bases; unmatched junction bases: 11. The CDR3 runs to 16 residues. The chain's CDR3 is CASREGLAGVGWTQYF. CDR3 DNA: TGTGCCAGCAGGGAAGGACTAGCGGGGGTCGGGTGGACCCAGTACTTC.

This chain connects TRBV7-8 to TRBJ1-6, with D hard to call. Germline CDR1 reads SGHVS; CDR2 reads FQNEAQ. V lost 1 base and J 0 bases, leaving 13 bases between the germline ends. The CDR3 loop spans 18 amino acids. DNA of the CDR3: TGTGCCAGCAGCTTAGAAAGAGCGGCGAGCTCCTATAATTCACCCCTCCACTTT. Protein product: CASSLERAASSYNSPLHF.